These 31 T cell receptor beta chains were all obtained from the same sample, sequenced in a study of T cell responses to AZD1222 COVID-19 vaccine (dated by TCRdb to 2020 to 2022). The library was made by the immunoSEQ multiplex PCR assay. TCRdb re-hosts the immuneACCESS table, in-frame sequences only. Its copies lack some clones; in the studies checked, an unresolved V gene accounts for under half of them, and the cause for the rest is not known. This sample holds some 100,000 clones; 80% to 95% were observed only once. The ten largest account for approximately 4.9% of the sample. Sample time point, as interpreted from the label and publication: baseline before first vaccination. The sequencing here drew on peripheral blood, taken on day 0 of AZD1222 vaccination. These receptors all stem from an adult in good health.

This chain links TRBV6-2 or TRBV6-3 with TRBJ2-7; unclear D gene. The V gene's germline CDR1 is MNHEY and CDR2 SVGEGT. Trimming removed 5 bases at V and 9 bases at J, with 14 bases between. CDR3 size: 12 residues. The CDR3 DNA sequence: TGTGCCAGCAGTCCCGCCGCCAGAGGGCAGTACTTC. Amino acid sequence: CASSPAARGQYF.

The V call is TRBV24-1, the J call TRBJ1-1; D gene unclear. V lost 3 bases and J lost 10, with 17 bases in between. The germline V gene has CDR1 KGHDR and CDR2 SFDVKD. The CDR3 is 14 amino acids. The CDR3 region has the DNA TGTGCCACCAGTGATACCACGGGCCACGGTGGAGCTTTCTTT. Translating it yields CATSDTTGHGGAFF.

The J gene is TRBJ1-5, the V gene TRBV12-3 or TRBV12-4; 7 nucleotides match TRBD1. CDR3 length: 13 amino acids. The trim removed 8 bases at V and 6 bases at J, leaving 7 bases unmatched. The CDR3 DNA reads as TGTGCCAGCGGAGACAGGGCCGGTCAGCCCCAGCATTTT. Its protein product is CASGDRAGQPQHF.

This clone was counted once. The V call is TRBV23-1, the J call TRBJ2-5, with 10 bases that match TRBD1. TRBV23-1 belongs to the ORF category, with a function that is uncertain. This CDR3 region has 17 residues. The V gene end was trimmed by 0 bases and the J gene end by 4 bases; junction bases not matched to a gene: 8. CDR3 nucleotide sequence: TGCGCCAGCAGTCAATCGGTCGGGACAGGGGTGGCAGAGACCCAGTACTTC. Its protein product is CASSQSVGTGVAETQYF.

The rearrangement uses TRBV3-1 (or the pseudogene TRBV3-2) and TRBJ2-1, with 11 bases aligning to TRBD2. Losses at the gene ends were 3 bases for V and 7 bases for J; bases not matched to a gene: 8. Germline V gene lookup returns CDR1 LGHDT and CDR2 YNNKEL (reference sequence). The CDR3 runs 16 residues. This CDR3 reads CASSHLLAGVGNEQFF. CDR3 DNA sequence: TGTGCCAGCAGCCACCTACTAGCGGGGGTGGGGAATGAGCAGTTCTTC.

The chain is built from TRBV7-9 and TRBJ2-7, with 9 bases matching TRBD2. The CDR3 consists of 12 residues. J was trimmed by 5 bases and V by 6 bases; bases with no gene match: 2. Per the germline V gene, CDR1 is SEHNR and CDR2 is FQNEAQ (reference sequence). The CDR3 loop reads CASRVAGDEQYF. In DNA, the CDR3 is TGTGCCAGCAGGGTAGCGGGGGACGAGCAGTACTTC.

Here the CDR3 reads CASSLGASNQPQHF. The CDR3 DNA reads as TGTGCCAGCAGCTTAGGAGCTTCCAATCAGCCCCAGCATTTT. The chain combines TRBV7-2 with TRBJ1-5, with D unclear. The length of the CDR3 is 14 residues. The V gene's germline CDR1 is SGHTA and CDR2 FQGNSA. V was clipped by 1 base and J by 3 bases, with 7 bases between them.

The CDR3 nucleotides are TGTGCCAGCAGTTTCCGGGACAGAGATACGCAGTATTTT. This codes for CASSFRDRDTQYF. The J gene is TRBJ2-3, the V gene TRBV12-3 or TRBV12-4; 7 nucleotides agree with TRBD1. The CDR3 totals 13 residues. Trimming removed 3 bases from V and 5 bases from J; junction bases left unmatched: 2.

This clone was observed once. The rearrangement links TRBV28 to TRBJ1-4; no clear D. Germline CDR1 and CDR2: MDHEN and SYDVKM. Trimming left V 5 bases short and J 4 bases short, with 11 bases between. This CDR3 comprises 14 residues. The CDR3 region is CASSLALSNEKLFF. The CDR3 DNA reads TGTGCCAGCAGTCTGGCCCTGAGTAATGAAAAACTGTTTTTT.

This clone was detected a few times. CDR3 in amino acids: CASSSRRGQGGLDTQYF. DNA for the CDR3: TGTGCCAGCAGCTCCCGGCGGGGACAGGGGGGTTTAGATACGCAGTATTTT. The chain uses TRBV7-9 and TRBJ2-3; TRBD1 agrees at 11 bases. Losses at the gene ends were 4 bases for V and 5 bases for J; bases not matched to a gene: 11. The germline CDR1 and CDR2 sequences are SEHNR and FQNEAQ (reference sequence). The CDR3 is 17 residues long.

The rearrangement uses TRBV9 and TRBJ2-7, with 10 bases lining up with TRBD1. The J segment lost 3 bases and the V segment lost 2 bases, leaving 5 bases of the junction unmatched. Germline V CDR1 and CDR2: SGDLS, YYNGEE. The CDR3 length is 15 residues. The CDR3 DNA is TGTGCCAGCAGCGTCGCCGGGACAGGGGACTACGAGCAGTACTTC. Translated, it gives CASSVAGTGDYEQYF.

As to this clone: The same CDR3 can be traced to other DNA sequences in this sample. The chain combines TRBV15 with TRBJ1-6; unclear D gene. CDR3 size: 14 residues. Trimming took 8 bases from V and 0 from J, leaving 8 bases between them. CDR1 is LNHNV, CDR2 YYDKDF, per germline (reference sequence). The chain's CDR3 is CATSGSSYNSPLHF. As DNA, the CDR3 is TGTGCCACCTCGGGGAGCTCCTATAATTCACCCCTCCACTTT.

J is TRBJ2-5 and V is TRBV14, with D uncertain. This CDR3 is built from 11 residues. The V end lost 4 bases, the J end lost 7 bases, and 7 bases lay between the germline ends. Germline V gene sequence: CDR1 SGHDN, CDR2 FVKESK. This chain's CDR3 is CASSLGRTQYF. The CDR3 nucleotides are TGTGCCAGCAGCCTTGGTCGGACCCAGTACTTC.

The gene calls are TRBV7-2 and TRBJ2-5; no definite D call. Trimming stripped 3 bases from V and 2 bases from J, with 16 bases between. The CDR3 has 16 residues. CDR1 SGHTA and CDR2 FQGNSA come from the germline V gene. CDR3 loop: CASSFLGLRKQETQYF. DNA for the CDR3: TGTGCCAGCAGCTTCTTAGGGCTGCGAAAGCAAGAGACCCAGTACTTC.

This clone was detected only a few times. This chain links TRBV6-5 with TRBJ2-1, with TRBD2 identical over 8 bases. The CDR3 is 14 amino acids. Germline assignment: CDR1 MNHEY and CDR2 SVGAGI. Germline trimming cut 5 bases from V and 12 bases from J; bases unmatched to any gene: 12. CDR3 protein: CASSPGLANSRQFF. The CDR3 region has the DNA TGTGCCAGCAGTCCCGGACTAGCTAACTCTCGGCAGTTCTTC.

As for this clone: Other DNA sequences in this sample translate to the same CDR3. The chain joins TRBV5-1 to TRBJ1-1, with D hard to call. V lost 0 bases to trimming and J lost 0 bases, with 6 bases between them. The CDR3 totals 14 residues. CDR1 and CDR2 from the germline V gene are SGHRS and YFSETQ. CDR3 nucleotides: TGCGCCAGCAGCTTGGGCACACTGAACACTGAAGCTTTCTTT. Encoded protein: CASSLGTLNTEAFF.

The chain combines TRBV15 with TRBJ1-2; D is uncertain. V was trimmed by 0 bases and J by 4 bases, leaving 6 bases between them. Germline CDR1 LNHNV, CDR2 YYDKDF (reference sequence). The CDR3 is made up of 13 amino acids. CDR3 in amino acids: CATSREVLYGYTF. The CDR3 DNA is TGTGCCACCAGCAGAGAGGTCCTCTATGGCTACACCTTC.

The V call is TRBV12-3 or TRBV12-4, the J call TRBJ1-4; TRBD1 might be the D (6 bases). The germline V and J ends were trimmed by 4 bases and 8 bases, with 11 bases remaining between them. The CDR3 covers 13 residues. CDR3 sequence reads: CASSWPGEEKLFF. In nucleotides, the CDR3 is TGTGCCAGCAGTTGGCCAGGGGAGGAAAAACTGTTTTTT.

The genes are TRBV7-6 and TRBJ1-6, with 9 bases aligning to TRBD1. This CDR3 comprises 15 residues. Trimming at V came to 4 bases and at J to 9 bases, leaving 7 bases not matched to a gene. In germline, CDR1 is SGHVS, CDR2 FNYEAQ. The CDR3 reads CASSSQGAAASPLHF. CDR3 DNA sequence: TGTGCCAGCAGCTCACAGGGGGCGGCGGCTTCACCCCTCCACTTT. Drawing the rest from reference TRBV7-6 and TRBJ1-6, the complete variable domain is GAGVSQSPRYKVTKRGQDVALRCDPISGHVSLYWYRQALGQGPEFLTYFNYEAQQDKSGLPNDRFSAERPEGSISTLTIQRTEQRDSAMYRCASSSQGAAASPLHFGNGTRLTVT.

There are a few counts of this clone. The chain links TRBV18 to TRBJ1-2; D remains ambiguous. The CDR3 contains 15 residues. The ends were cut back, 3 bases at V and 7 bases at J, with 18 bases in the middle. Per the germline V gene, CDR1 is KGHSH and CDR2 is LQKENI. The CDR3 reads CASSPRTGARGGYTF. CDR3 in DNA: TGTGCCAGCTCACCCCGAACGGGAGCCCGCGGTGGCTACACCTTC.

V is TRBV7-6 and J is TRBJ2-3; a weak D match, TRBD1 (6 bases). CDR3 size: 15 residues. Per the germline V gene, CDR1 is SGHVS and CDR2 is FNYEAQ. V lost 5 bases and J 1 base, leaving 13 bases between the germline ends. The CDR3 nucleotides read TGTGCCAGCAGCGAGCAGACAGGCCGCACAGATACGCAGTATTTT. This encodes CASSEQTGRTDTQYF.

The chain carries TRBV7-2 and TRBJ2-1; TRBD2 matches at 9 bases. Germline CDR1 is SGHTA and CDR2 is FQGNSA. The CDR3 is made up of 13 amino acids. Germline trimming cut 4 bases from V and 10 bases from J; bases unmatched to any gene: 5. The CDR3 coding sequence is TGTGCCAGCAGCTCGGGACTAGCTCTCGAGCAGTTCTTC. Residues: CASSSGLALEQFF.

The rearrangement links TRBV20-1 to TRBJ1-1; the D gene is possibly TRBD1 (6 bases). V was clipped by 3 bases and J by 5 bases, with 13 bases between them. The CDR3 is made up of 13 amino acids. Per germline, CDR1 DFQATT and CDR2 SNEGSKA (reference sequence). This chain's CDR3 is CSASESRGTEAFF. CDR3 in DNA: TGCAGTGCTAGTGAGAGCAGGGGTACTGAAGCTTTCTTT.

The chain couples TRBV12-5 to TRBJ1-2; 9 bases fit TRBD1. The CDR3 totals 17 residues. V lost 1 base, J lost 7 bases, and 13 bases stayed unmatched. Germline V gene lookup returns CDR1 LGHNT and CDR2 FRNRAP. This CDR3 is CASGLDAISGQGFGYTF. CDR3 nucleotides: TGTGCTAGTGGTTTGGACGCCATATCGGGACAGGGTTTTGGCTACACCTTC. Full variable domain (outside the CDR3, taken from reference TRBV12-5 and TRBJ1-2): DARVTQTPRHKVTEMGQEVTMRCQPILGHNTVFWYRQTMMQGLELLAYFRNRAPLDDSGMPKDRFSAEMPDATLATLKIQPSEPRDSAVYFCASGLDAISGQGFGYTFGSGTRLTVV.

The chain links TRBV4-1 to TRBJ1-1; D gene uncertain. The CDR3 consists of 14 residues. Trimming pared 3 bases from V and 2 bases from J, leaving 10 bases between. Per the germline V gene, CDR1 is MGHRA and CDR2 is YSYEKL. The CDR3 DNA is TGCGCCAGCAGCCAGATTTCCTTTAACACTGAAGCTTTCTTT. Encoded protein: CASSQISFNTEAFF.

The rearrangement links TRBV7-3 to TRBJ2-3; 13 bases map to TRBD2. Germline values: CDR1 SGHTA, CDR2 FQGTGA. This CDR3 has 15 amino acids. The J segment lost 5 bases and the V segment lost 4 bases, leaving 3 bases of the junction unmatched. The CDR3 sequence: CASSSGLAGLDTQYF. For the CDR3, the DNA is TGTGCCAGCAGCTCGGGACTAGCGGGGTTAGATACGCAGTATTTT.

The chain combines TRBV5-6 with TRBJ2-3; the D is unclear. V was cut by 1 base and J by 3 bases, with 12 bases left in between. Germline CDR1 SGHDT, CDR2 YYEEEE. The CDR3 sequence is 15 residues long. Here the CDR3 reads CASSLWAAITDTQYF. The CDR3 DNA is TGTGCCAGCAGCTTGTGGGCCGCGATTACAGATACGCAGTATTTT.

The J gene is TRBJ2-7, the V gene TRBV11-2, with D uncertain. Trimming cost V 1 base and J 0 bases, with 16 bases left between them. The CDR3 runs to 17 residues. Germline V gene lookup returns CDR1 SGHAT and CDR2 FQNNGV. The chain's CDR3 is CASSLVGSQLSSYEQYF. The CDR3 coding sequence is TGTGCCAGCAGCTTAGTAGGGTCGCAGCTTAGCTCCTACGAGCAGTACTTC.

J is TRBJ1-1 and V is TRBV5-4, with TRBD1 as a possible D gene (5 bases). The CDR3 has 14 residues. The V and J ends lost 1 base and 4 bases respectively, with 11 bases between them. CDR1 SGHNT and CDR2 YYREEE come from the germline V gene (reference sequence). This CDR3 is CASSLSWGSTEAFF. The CDR3 DNA sequence: TGTGCCAGCAGCTTGTCGTGGGGGAGCACTGAAGCTTTCTTT.

The chain links TRBV4-3 to TRBJ1-2; D is undetermined. CDR1 and CDR2 from the germline V gene are LGHNA and YSLEER. The CDR3 consists of 13 residues. Trimming removed 0 bases at V and 8 bases at J, with 10 bases between. The CDR3 coding sequence is TGCGCCAGCAGCCAAGATTACGGGAACGGCTACACCTTC. This encodes CASSQDYGNGYTF.

This clone was counted once. The chain recombines TRBV5-4 with TRBJ2-2, with 9 positions matching TRBD1. Per the germline V gene, CDR1 is SGHNT and CDR2 is YYREEE (reference sequence). The CDR3 consists of 14 residues. Trimming cost V 4 bases and J 8 bases; bases outside gene matches: 6. CDR3 sequence (DNA): TGTGCCAGCAGCCCCGGGACAGGGTATGGGGAGCTGTTTTTT. Encoded protein: CASSPGTGYGELFF.